This T cell receptor (beta chain) was recorded in a study of blood T cell repertoires in COVID-19. Study at large: The analysed material was cDNA or gDNA that came from T cells, B-cell-depleted T cells, or PBMCs.

Germline assignment: CDR1 LNHDA and CDR2 SQIVND (reference sequence). Trimming at V came to 11 bases and at J to 2 bases, leaving 8 bases not matched to a gene. The CDR3 has 14 residues. This clone came up many times. Method: immunoSEQ multiplex PCR; TCRdb's copy keeps in-frame clones and lacks some. Found here are 200,000 to 250,000 clones, 65% to 90% of them singletons; the top ten hold 4% to 6%. Patients at the Seattle site were enrolled during active infection and followed longitudinally. This clonotype originated in a man aged 50-59 years with COVID-19, enrolled during active disease. Sequences were obtained from peripheral blood. The rearrangement joins TRBV19 to TRBJ1-5; 8 nucleotides match TRBD1. The CDR3 DNA sequence: TGTGCCTCTCGGACAGGGCCAGGCAATCAGCCCCAGCATTTT. This codes for CASRTGPGNQPQHF.